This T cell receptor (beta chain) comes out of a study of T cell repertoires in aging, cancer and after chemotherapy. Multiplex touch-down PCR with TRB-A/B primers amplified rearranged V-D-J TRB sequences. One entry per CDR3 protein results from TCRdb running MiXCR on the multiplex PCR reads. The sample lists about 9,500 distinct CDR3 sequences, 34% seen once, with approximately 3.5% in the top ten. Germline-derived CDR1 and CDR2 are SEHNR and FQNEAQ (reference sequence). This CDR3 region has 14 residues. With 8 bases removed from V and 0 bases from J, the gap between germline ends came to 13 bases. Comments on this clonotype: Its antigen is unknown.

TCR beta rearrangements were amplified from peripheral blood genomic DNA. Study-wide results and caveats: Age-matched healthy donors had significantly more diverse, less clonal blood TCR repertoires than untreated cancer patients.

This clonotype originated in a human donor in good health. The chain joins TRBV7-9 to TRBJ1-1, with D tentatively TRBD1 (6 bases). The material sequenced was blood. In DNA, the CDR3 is TGTGCCAGCTTCCGACAGGAGGTGAACACTGAAGCTTTCTTT. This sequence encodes CASFRQEVNTEAFF. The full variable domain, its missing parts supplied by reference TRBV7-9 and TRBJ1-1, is DTGVSQNPRHKITKRGQNVTFRCDPISEHNRLYWYRQTLGQGPEFLTYFQNEAQLEKSRLLSDRFSAERPKGSFSTLEIQRTEQGDSAMYLCASFRQEVNTEAFFGQGTRLTVV.